This T cell receptor beta chain was sequenced for a study of blood T cells in healthy people across ages. A second PCR of 7 to 11 cycles used a sample-barcoded 5' primer and a J-beta primer mix. Unique molecular identifiers of 12 random nucleotides labeled each cDNA. Every sample gave at least 2.5 million paired-end reads containing CDR3. TCRdb reprocessed the 5' RACE reads via MiXCR and lists one record per CDR3 protein. The table has about 780,000 distinct CDR3 sequences, more than 35% seen once. Isolated PBMCs totaled at least 6.5 million in each sample. The CDR3 has 15 amino acids. The V gene end was trimmed by 5 bases and the J gene end by 2 bases; junction bases not matched to a gene: 6. Germline CDR1 reads MNHEY; CDR2 reads SVGAGI. The study, taken as a whole, reports: Both naive CD4+ cell counts and diversity were greater in long-lived donors than in aged donors.

With regard to this clonotype: Its antigen is still unknown.

Sequencing was carried out using blood. This clonotype originated in an older man in good health. The rearrangement joins TRBV6-5 to TRBJ1-2; TRBD1 matches 9 bases. The DNA for the CDR3 is TGTGCCAGCAGTAAGCTGACAGGGGGGAACTATGGCTACACCTTC. It is translated as CASSKLTGGNYGYTF.